This TCR beta chain is from a study of spatial heterogeneity in lung cancer. Study information: There were consistently more beta-chain sequences detected than alpha-chain sequences.

The time point was: sample taken at primary tumor resection. In each case, whole RNA from tumor, nontumor lung or frozen PBMC was sequenced unsorted. 72 TRACERx patients with early, untreated non-small cell lung cancer donated samples. Individually, TCR cDNA molecules were each labelled with a unique molecular identifier. TCRdb recomputed calls from the 5' RACE reads with MiXCR, one row per CDR3 protein. This sample carries over 11,000 distinct CDR3 sequences, about a tenth of them seen once, and the ten largest clones take 29%. This clonotype occurred many times. The sequencing used PBMCs, collected at surgery. The TCR was taken from a male donor with early-stage non-small cell lung cancer.

CDR3 region: CAITRTAGRAEAFF. The CDR3 coding sequence is TGTGCCATCACTCGGACAGCCGGTAGGGCTGAAGCTTTCTTT. The chain uses TRBV10-3 and TRBJ1-1; TRBD1 might be the D (6 bases). The CDR3 totals 14 residues. Germline V gene sequence: CDR1 ENHRY, CDR2 SYGVKD. V was clipped by 7 bases and J by 6 bases, with 18 bases between them.